A selection of T cell receptor beta chains follows, all from one sample in a study of blood T cell repertoires in COVID-19. The protocol was immunoSEQ multiplex PCR, while the TCRdb copy is restricted to in-frame clones and leaves out a portion. The sample gives about 260,000 clones, approximately 87% of which show up once; roughly 1.6% is in the top ten. What was sequenced was peripheral blood. The receptors here all came from a woman in her thirties or forties who had recovered from COVID-19. Both conserved end residues are part of each CDR3. The order of the fields is D gene, clone size, J gene, CDR3 length, V gene, CDR3 protein, CDR3 DNA. The D gene is left open where the match is weak. Clone size is stated in some rows and not others, as once, few, many or a class when expanded.

>.|few|TRBJ1-5|13|TRBV19
CASSWAVNQPQHF
TGTGCCAGTAGCTGGGCAGTCAATCAGCCCCAGCATTTT
>.|.|TRBJ2-7|11|TRBV25-1
CASSLDGDRPF
TGTGCCAGCAGTCTCGACGGCGACAGACCTTTC
>.|.|TRBJ1-5|14|TRBV12-5
CASGRGQGFQPQHF
TGTGCTAGTGGCCGCGGCCAGGGGTTCCAGCCCCAGCATTTT
>.|.|TRBJ2-5|16|TRBV5-1
CASSNQGGAGQETQYF
TGCGCCAGCAGCAACCAGGGGGGCGCGGGCCAAGAGACCCAGTACTTC
>.|.|TRBJ2-1|13|TRBV6-5
CASRGSSYNEQFF
TGTGCCAGCAGGGGGAGCTCCTACAATGAGCAGTTCTTC
>TRBD1|.|TRBJ1-2|14|TRBV30
CAWRPPGGTGGHTF
TGTGCCTGGAGGCCCCCGGGCGGGACAGGGGGCCACACCTTC
>.|.|TRBJ1-5|12|TRBV2
CASSPGGQPQHF
TGTGCCAGCTCCCCGGGGGGGCAGCCCCAGCATTTT
>.|.|TRBJ2-3|16|TRBV9
CASSVANGVSGDTQYF
TGTGCCAGCAGCGTAGCGAACGGGGTCTCTGGGGATACGCAGTATTTT
>.|.|TRBJ1-1|19|TRBV11-2
CASSLDTSAEGVMNTEAFF
TGTGCCAGCAGCTTAGATACTAGTGCGGAGGGTGTAATGAACACTGAAGCTTTCTTT
>.|.|TRBJ1-1|12|TRBV7-8
CASSRRGTEAFF
TGTGCCAGCAGCCGGCGGGGGACTGAAGCTTTCTTT
>.|.|TRBJ1-3|14|TRBV18
CASSKDSSGNTIYF
TGTGCCAGCTCAAAGGACTCCTCTGGAAACACCATATATTTT
>.|.|TRBJ2-7|14|TRBV18
CASSWGPLGGEQYF
TGTGCCAGCTCATGGGGCCCTTTAGGGGGCGAGCAGTACTTC
>TRBD1|.|TRBJ2-2|19|TRBV4-2
CASSQEPHPSTGMAGELFF
TGTGCCAGCAGCCAAGAGCCCCACCCTTCGACAGGGATGGCCGGGGAGCTGTTTTTT
>.|once|TRBJ1-2|13|TRBV5-4
CASSFYRDYGYTF
TGTGCCAGCAGCTTTTACAGAGACTATGGCTACACCTTC
>.|.|TRBJ2-7|15|TRBV9
CASSGGLGLSYEQYF
TGTGCCAGCAGCGGGGGCCTGGGTCTCTCCTACGAGCAGTACTTC
>TRBD2|.|TRBJ2-3|15|TRBV5-1
CASSLSAGNADTQYF
TGCGCCAGCAGCCTGTCAGCGGGGAACGCAGATACGCAGTATTTT
>.|.|TRBJ2-7|13|TRBV3-1/TRBV3-2
CASSPTSSYEQYF
TGTGCCAGCAGTCCCACGAGCTCCTACGAGCAGTACTTC
>.|.|TRBJ2-7|16|TRBV2
CASSEARGNRAYEQYF
TGTGCCAGCAGTGAAGCGCGAGGGAACAGGGCCTACGAGCAGTACTTC
>TRBD1|.|TRBJ2-7|12|TRBV2
CASRDRGREQYF
TGTGCCAGCAGAGACAGGGGGCGCGAGCAGTACTTC
>TRBD1|.|TRBJ1-4|15|TRBV10-3
CAISEGGQGDEKLFF
TGTGCCATCAGTGAGGGGGGACAGGGGGATGAAAAACTGTTTTTT
>.|.|TRBJ1-1|11|TRBV7-2
CASSRNTEAFF
TGTGCCAGCAGCCGGAACACTGAAGCTTTCTTT
>TRBD1|.|TRBJ2-2|16|TRBV7-9
CASSRKGAQGTGELFF
TGTGCCAGCAGCCGAAAGGGGGCGCAGGGCACCGGGGAGCTGTTTTTT
>TRBD2|.|TRBJ2-1|16|TRBV6-5
CASSYSGGGASWEQFF
TGTGCCAGCAGTTACTCGGGCGGGGGGGCGTCGTGGGAGCAGTTCTTC
>.|.|TRBJ2-2|16|TRBV18
CASSPGGTANTGELFF
TGTGCCAGCTCACCAGGCGGGACAGCGAACACCGGGGAGCTGTTTTTT
>.|.|TRBJ2-3|13|TRBV6-4
CASSARLADTQYF
TGTGCCAGCAGCGCCCGACTGGCGGATACGCAGTATTTT
>TRBD2|.|TRBJ2-2|15|TRBV9
CASSLAGDNTGELFF
TGTGCCAGCAGCCTAGCGGGGGACAACACCGGGGAGCTGTTTTTT
>TRBD1|.|TRBJ2-6|16|TRBV11-2
CASSPTGGIGANVLTF
TGTGCCAGCAGTCCAACAGGGGGGATTGGGGCCAACGTCCTGACTTTC
>.|.|TRBJ2-5|13|TRBV3-1/TRBV3-2
CASSQVGRETQYF
TGTGCCAGCAGCCAAGTCGGTCGGGAGACCCAGTACTTC
>.|.|TRBJ1-2|14|TRBV19
CASLPMAGNYGYTF
TGTGCCAGTCTACCTATGGCGGGAAACTATGGCTACACCTTC
>.|few|TRBJ1-6|14|TRBV6-5
CASNPRGYNSPLHF
TGTGCCAGCAACCCCAGGGGCTATAATTCACCCCTCCACTTT